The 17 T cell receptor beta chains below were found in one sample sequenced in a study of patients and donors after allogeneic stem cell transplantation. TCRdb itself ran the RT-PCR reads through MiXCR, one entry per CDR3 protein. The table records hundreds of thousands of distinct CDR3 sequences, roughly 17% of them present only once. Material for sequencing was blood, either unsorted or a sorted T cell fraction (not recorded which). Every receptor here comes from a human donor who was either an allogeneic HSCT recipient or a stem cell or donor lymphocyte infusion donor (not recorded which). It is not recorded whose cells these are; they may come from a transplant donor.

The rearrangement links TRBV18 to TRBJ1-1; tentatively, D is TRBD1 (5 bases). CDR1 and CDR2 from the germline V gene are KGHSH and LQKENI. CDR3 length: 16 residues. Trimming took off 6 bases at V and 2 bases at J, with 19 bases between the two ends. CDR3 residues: CASSPSGGWVNTEAFF. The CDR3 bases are TGTGCCAGCTCCCCCTCTGGGGGGTGGGTTAACACTGAAGCTTTCTTT.

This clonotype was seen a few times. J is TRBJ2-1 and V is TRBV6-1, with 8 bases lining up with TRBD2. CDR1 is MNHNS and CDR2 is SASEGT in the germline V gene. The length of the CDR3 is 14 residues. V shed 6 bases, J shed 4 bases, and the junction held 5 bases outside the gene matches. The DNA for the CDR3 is TGTGCCAGCAGGCCCCGGGGGGGGTACAATGAGCAGTTCTTC. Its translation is CASRPRGGYNEQFF.

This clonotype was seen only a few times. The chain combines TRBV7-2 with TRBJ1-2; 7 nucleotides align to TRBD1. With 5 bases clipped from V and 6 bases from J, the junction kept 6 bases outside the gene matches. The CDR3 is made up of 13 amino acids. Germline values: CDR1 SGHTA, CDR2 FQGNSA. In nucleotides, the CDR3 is TGTGCCAGCAGCCTCGGGACAGTACATGGCTACACCTTC. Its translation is CASSLGTVHGYTF.

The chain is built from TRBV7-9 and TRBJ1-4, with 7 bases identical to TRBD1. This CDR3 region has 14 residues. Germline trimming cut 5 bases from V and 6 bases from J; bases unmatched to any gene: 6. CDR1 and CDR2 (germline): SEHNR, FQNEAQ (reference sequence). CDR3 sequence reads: CASSRTGAHEKLFF. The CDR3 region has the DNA TGTGCCAGCAGCCGCACAGGGGCTCATGAAAAACTGTTTTTT.

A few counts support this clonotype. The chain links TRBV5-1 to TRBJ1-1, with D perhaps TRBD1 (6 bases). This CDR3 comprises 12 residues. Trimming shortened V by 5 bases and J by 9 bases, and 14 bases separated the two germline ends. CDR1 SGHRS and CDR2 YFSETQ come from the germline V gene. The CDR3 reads CASSGDTPQAFF. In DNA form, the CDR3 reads TGCGCCAGCAGTGGGGACACACCCCAAGCTTTCTTT.

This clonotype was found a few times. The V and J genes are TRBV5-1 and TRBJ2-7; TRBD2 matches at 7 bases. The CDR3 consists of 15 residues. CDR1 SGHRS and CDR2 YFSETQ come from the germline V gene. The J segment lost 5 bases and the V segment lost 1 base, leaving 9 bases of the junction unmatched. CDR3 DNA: TGCGCCAGCAGCTTGAAAGTCGCGGCGGGGGACGAGCAGTACTTC. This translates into CASSLKVAAGDEQYF.

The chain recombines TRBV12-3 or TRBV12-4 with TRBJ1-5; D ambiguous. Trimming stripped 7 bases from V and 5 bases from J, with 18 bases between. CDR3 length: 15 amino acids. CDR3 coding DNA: TGTGCCAGCACGCCCGGGAGACCGCTAGATCAGCCCCAGCATTTT. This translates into CASTPGRPLDQPQHF.

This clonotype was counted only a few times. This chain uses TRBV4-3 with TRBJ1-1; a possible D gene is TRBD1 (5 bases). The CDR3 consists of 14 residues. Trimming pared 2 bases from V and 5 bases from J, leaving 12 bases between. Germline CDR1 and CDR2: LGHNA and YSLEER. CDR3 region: CASSQRGLWTEAFF. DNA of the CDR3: TGCGCCAGCAGCCAAAGGGGCTTGTGGACTGAAGCTTTCTTT.

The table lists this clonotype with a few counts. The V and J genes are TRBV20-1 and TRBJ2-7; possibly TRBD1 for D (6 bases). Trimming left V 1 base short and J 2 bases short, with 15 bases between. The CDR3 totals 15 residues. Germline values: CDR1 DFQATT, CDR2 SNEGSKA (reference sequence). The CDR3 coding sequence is TGCAGTGCTAGAGTTCCCGGGACACCAACCTACGAGCAGTACTTC. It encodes CSARVPGTPTYEQYF.

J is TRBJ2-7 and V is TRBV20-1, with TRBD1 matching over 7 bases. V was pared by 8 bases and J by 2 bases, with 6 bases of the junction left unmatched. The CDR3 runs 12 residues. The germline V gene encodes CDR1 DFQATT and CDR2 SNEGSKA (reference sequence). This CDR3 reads CSTRTGPYEQYF. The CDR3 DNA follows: TGCAGTACGCGGACAGGCCCCTACGAGCAGTACTTC.

The CDR3 DNA reads as TGCGCCAGCAGCCTTAGCGGGACTCAGGGGCAAGAGACCCAGTACTTC. Protein: CASSLSGTQGQETQYF. The rearrangement uses TRBV5-1 and TRBJ2-5, with TRBD2 matching over 8 bases. V was pared by 4 bases and J by 2 bases, with 10 bases of the junction left unmatched. This CDR3 spans 16 amino acids. Germline V gene lookup returns CDR1 SGHRS and CDR2 YFSETQ.

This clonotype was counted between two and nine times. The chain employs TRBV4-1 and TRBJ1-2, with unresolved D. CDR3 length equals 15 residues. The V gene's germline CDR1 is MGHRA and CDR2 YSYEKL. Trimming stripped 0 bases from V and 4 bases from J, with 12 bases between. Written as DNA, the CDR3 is TGCGCCAGCAGCCAAGATCTGGTAGATGGCTATGGCTACACCTTC. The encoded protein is CASSQDLVDGYGYTF.

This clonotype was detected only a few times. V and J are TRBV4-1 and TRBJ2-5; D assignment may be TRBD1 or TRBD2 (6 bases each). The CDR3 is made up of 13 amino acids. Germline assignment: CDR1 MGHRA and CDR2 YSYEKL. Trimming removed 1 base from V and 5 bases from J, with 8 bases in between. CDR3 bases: TGCGCCAGCAGCCAAGGGGGGGCCGAGACCCAGTACTTC. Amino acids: CASSQGGAETQYF.

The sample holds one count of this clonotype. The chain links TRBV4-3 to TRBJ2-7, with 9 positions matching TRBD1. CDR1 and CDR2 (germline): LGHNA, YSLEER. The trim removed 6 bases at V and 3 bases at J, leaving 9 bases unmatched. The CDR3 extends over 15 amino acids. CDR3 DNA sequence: TGCGCCAGCAGTCTAACCGGGACAGGGATCTACGAGCAGTACTTC. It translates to CASSLTGTGIYEQYF.

The CDR3 loop reads CSARPSQAPEAFF. The CDR3 DNA sequence: TGCAGTGCTAGACCTTCTCAAGCGCCTGAAGCTTTCTTT. The chain recombines TRBV20-1 with TRBJ1-1; D not resolved. CDR3 size: 13 residues. Germline assignment: CDR1 DFQATT and CDR2 SNEGSKA (reference sequence). Between the trimmed V and J ends, which lost 2 bases and 6 bases, there was a span of 13 bases.

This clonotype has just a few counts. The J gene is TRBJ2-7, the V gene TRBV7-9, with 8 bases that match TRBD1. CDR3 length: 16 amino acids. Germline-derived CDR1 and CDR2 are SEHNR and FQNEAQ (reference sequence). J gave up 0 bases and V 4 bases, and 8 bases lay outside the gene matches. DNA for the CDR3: TGTGCCAGCAGCTGGGGGACAGGTCTAAGCTCCTACGAGCAGTACTTC. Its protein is CASSWGTGLSSYEQYF.

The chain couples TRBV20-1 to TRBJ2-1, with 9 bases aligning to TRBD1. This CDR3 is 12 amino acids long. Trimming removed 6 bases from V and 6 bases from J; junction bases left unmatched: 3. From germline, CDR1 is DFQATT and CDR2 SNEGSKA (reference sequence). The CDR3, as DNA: TGCAGTGCCACGACAGGGGGCAATGAGCAGTTCTTC. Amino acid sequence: CSATTGGNEQFF.